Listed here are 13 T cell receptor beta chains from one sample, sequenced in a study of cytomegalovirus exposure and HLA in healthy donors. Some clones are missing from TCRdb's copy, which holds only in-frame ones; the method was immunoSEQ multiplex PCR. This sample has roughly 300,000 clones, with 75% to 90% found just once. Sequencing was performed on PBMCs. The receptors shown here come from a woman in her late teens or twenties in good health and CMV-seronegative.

As DNA, the CDR3 is TGTGCCACCAGCAGAGATGAAAGGGGCGTGCAGTTTTTT. Translating it yields CATSRDERGVQFF. The genes are TRBV15 and TRBJ1-4, with a possible D match to TRBD1 (5 bases). CDR1 is LNHNV and CDR2 is YYDKDF in the germline V gene (reference sequence). Trimming removed 0 bases at V and 16 bases at J, with 15 bases between. The CDR3 runs to 13 residues. The entire variable domain, with the rest obtained from reference TRBV15 and TRBJ1-4, is as follows: DAMVIQNPRYQVTQFGKPVTLSCSQTLNHNVMYWYQQKSSQAPKLLFHYYDKDFNNEADTPDNFQSRRPNTSFCFLDIRSPGLGDTAMYLCATSRDERGVQFFGSGTQLSVL.

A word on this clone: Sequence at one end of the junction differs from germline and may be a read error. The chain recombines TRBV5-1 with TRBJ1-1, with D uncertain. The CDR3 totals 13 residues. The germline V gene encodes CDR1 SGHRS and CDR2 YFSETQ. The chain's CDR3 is CASSLGGMTEAFF. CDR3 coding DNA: TGCGCCAGCAGTTTGGGAGGGATGACTGAAGCTTTCTTT.

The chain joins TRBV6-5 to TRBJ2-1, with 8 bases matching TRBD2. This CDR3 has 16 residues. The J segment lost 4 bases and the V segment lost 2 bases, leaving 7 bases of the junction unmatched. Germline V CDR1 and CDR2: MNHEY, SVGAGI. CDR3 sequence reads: CASSYVGGRPYNEQFF. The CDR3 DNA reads TGTGCCAGCAGTTACGTTGGCGGGAGGCCGTACAATGAGCAGTTCTTC.

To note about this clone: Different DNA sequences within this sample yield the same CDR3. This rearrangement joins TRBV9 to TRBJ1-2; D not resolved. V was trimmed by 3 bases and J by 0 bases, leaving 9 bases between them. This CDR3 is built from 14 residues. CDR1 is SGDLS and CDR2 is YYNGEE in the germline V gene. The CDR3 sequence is CASSAEGANYGYTF. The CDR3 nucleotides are TGTGCCAGCAGCGCAGAGGGAGCTAACTATGGCTACACCTTC.

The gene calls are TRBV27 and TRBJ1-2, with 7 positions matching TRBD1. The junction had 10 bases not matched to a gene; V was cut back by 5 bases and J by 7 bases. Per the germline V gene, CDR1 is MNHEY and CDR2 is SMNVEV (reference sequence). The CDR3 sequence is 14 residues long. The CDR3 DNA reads TGTGCCAGCAGTCCGCGACAGGGAACGGGTGGCTACACCTTC. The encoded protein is CASSPRQGTGGYTF.

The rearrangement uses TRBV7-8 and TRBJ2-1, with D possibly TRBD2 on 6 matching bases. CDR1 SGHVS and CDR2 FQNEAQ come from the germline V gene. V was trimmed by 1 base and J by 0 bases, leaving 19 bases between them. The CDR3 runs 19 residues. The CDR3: CASSLGVLGGTSSYNEQFF. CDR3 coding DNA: TGTGCCAGCAGCTTAGGTGTATTGGGGGGAACGAGCTCCTACAATGAGCAGTTCTTC.

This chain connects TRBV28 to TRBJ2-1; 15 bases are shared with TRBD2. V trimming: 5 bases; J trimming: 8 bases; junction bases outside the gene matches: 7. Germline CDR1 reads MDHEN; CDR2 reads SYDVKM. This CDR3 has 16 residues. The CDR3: CASSTGLAGGFDEQFF. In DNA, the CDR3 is TGTGCCAGCAGTACCGGACTAGCGGGAGGGTTCGATGAGCAGTTCTTC.

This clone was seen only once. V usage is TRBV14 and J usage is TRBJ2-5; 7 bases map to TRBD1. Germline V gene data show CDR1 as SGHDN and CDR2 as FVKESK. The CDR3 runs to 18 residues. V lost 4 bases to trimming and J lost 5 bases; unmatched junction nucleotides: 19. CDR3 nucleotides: TGTGCCAGCAGCCGGGGTCCACTACAGACAGGGTGGGTGGAGACCCAGTACTTC. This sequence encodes CASSRGPLQTGWVETQYF.

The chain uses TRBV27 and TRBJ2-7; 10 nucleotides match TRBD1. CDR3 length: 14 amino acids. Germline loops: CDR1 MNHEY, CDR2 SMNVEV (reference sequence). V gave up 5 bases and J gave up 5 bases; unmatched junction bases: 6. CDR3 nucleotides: TGTGCCAGCAGTACCGGGACAGGGGTTGACGAGCAGTACTTC. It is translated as CASSTGTGVDEQYF.

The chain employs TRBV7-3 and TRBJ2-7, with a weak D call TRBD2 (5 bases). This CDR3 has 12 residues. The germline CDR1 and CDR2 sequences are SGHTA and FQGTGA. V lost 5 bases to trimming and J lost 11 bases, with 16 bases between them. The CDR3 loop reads CASSPQRVEKYF. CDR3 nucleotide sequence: TGTGCCAGCAGCCCGCAGAGGGTAGAGAAGTACTTC.

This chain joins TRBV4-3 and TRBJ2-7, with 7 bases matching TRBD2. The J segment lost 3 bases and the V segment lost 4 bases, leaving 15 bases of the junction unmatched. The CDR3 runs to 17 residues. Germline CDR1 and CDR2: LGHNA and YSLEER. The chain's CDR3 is CASSPSRSLAADYEQYF. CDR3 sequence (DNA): TGCGCCAGCAGCCCCTCAAGGTCCCTAGCGGCAGACTACGAGCAGTACTTC.

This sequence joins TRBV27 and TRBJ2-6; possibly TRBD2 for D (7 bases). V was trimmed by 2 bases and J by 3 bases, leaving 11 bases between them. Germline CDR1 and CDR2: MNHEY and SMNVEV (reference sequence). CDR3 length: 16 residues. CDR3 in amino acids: CASSLRGGGGANVLTF. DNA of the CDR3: TGTGCCAGCAGTTTACGAGGGGGGGGTGGGGCCAACGTCCTGACTTTC.

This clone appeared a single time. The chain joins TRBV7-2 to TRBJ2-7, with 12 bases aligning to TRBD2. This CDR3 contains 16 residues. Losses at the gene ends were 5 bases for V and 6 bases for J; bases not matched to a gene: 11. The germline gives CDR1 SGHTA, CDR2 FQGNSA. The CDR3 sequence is CASSPRLAGVGGEQYF. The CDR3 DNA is TGTGCCAGCAGCCCCAGACTAGCGGGAGTGGGTGGCGAGCAGTACTTC. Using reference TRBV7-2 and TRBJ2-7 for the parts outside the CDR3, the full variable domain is GAGVSQSPSNKVTEKGKDVELRCDPISGHTALYWYRQSLGQGLEFLIYFQGNSAPDKSGLPSDRFSAERTGGSVSTLTIQRTQQEDSAVYLCASSPRLAGVGGEQYFGPGTRLTVT.